This is a list of T cell receptor beta chains from one sample in a study of T cells in Graves' hyperthyroidism and ophthalmopathy. TCRdb re-analysed the multiplex PCR reads in MiXCR, keeping a single row per CDR3 protein. Among 490,000 or so distinct CDR3 sequences listed, 46% were seen once. Specimen: peripheral blood or thyroid tissue (not recorded which). These receptors came from an adult woman with Graves' disease, either hyperthyroidism or ophthalmopathy (not recorded which). CDR3s leave out the opening cysteine and the closing phenylalanine or tryptophan.

j_call v_call cdr3_aa
TRBJ1-1 TRBV29-1 SALPGTGMNTEAF
TRBJ2-2 TRBV5-1 ASSRDGANTGELF
TRBJ1-2 TRBV7-2 ASSLTGQSTYGYT
TRBJ2-1 TRBV15 ATKTGGSEQF
TRBJ2-6 TRBV2 ASSREGWGVLT
TRBJ1-2 TRBV24-1 ATSRDSSNYGYT
TRBJ1-1 TRBV19 ASSTGQQAF
TRBJ1-6 TRBV10-3 AIGGTGGSPLH
TRBJ1-1 TRBV4-1 ASSPTDPNTEAF
TRBJ1-4 TRBV5-1 ASSSLGTGGQKLF
TRBJ1-1 TRBV20-1 SARRGASNTEAF
TRBJ2-5 TRBV7-2 ASSSSGLETQY
TRBJ1-1 TRBV2 ASMPQGMTEAF
TRBJ2-2 TRBV5-5 AGRLAENTGELF
TRBJ1-3 TRBV19 ASRRGDSGNTIY
TRBJ2-7 TRBV7-9 ASSLARLEQY
TRBJ2-7 TRBV5-1 ASSLKGQGAYEQY
TRBJ1-5 TRBV20-1 SAQQGGNQPQH
TRBJ1-2 TRBV5-6 ASSSTTNYGYT
TRBJ1-5 TRBV6-2/TRBV6-3 ASSHPQDRERQPQH
TRBJ2-7 TRBV24-1 ATSFRDSYEQY
TRBJ1-1 TRBV2 ASTQQGLNTEAF
TRBJ2-5 TRBV14 ASSQDFAGAETQY
TRBJ1-5 TRBV10-3 AISGGIALNQPQH
TRBJ2-5 TRBV2 ASSEGVWTSGNQETQY
TRBJ2-5 TRBV6-5 ASTGAWETQY
TRBJ2-5 TRBV6-5 ASRATGEETQY
TRBJ1-5 TRBV10-3 AIAGGGQPQH
TRBJ1-1 TRBV10-2 ASSSGQQNTEAF
TRBJ2-2 TRBV12-3/TRBV12-4 ASSSSGPGELF
TRBJ1-3 TRBV15 ATAGTGAGNTIY
TRBJ2-7 TRBV20-1 SALQAGALSSEQY
TRBJ2-7 TRBV7-9 ASSQTGGHEQY
TRBJ1-1 TRBV10-3 AISARTGGREGLRAF
TRBJ2-7 TRBV29-1 SAGLAPTYEQY
TRBJ1-1 TRBV2 ASSNRGLNTEAF
TRBJ1-6 TRBV20-1 SARVGQSLNSPLH
TRBJ2-7 TRBV29-1 SAGTSGDGRQY
TRBJ1-6 TRBV27 ASSMSRSSYNSPLH
TRBJ1-2 TRBV12-3/TRBV12-4 ASSLSDRGRGYT
TRBJ2-7 TRBV12-3/TRBV12-4 ASSLGSPYEQY
TRBJ1-1 TRBV18 ASSPPGHTEAF
TRBJ1-6 TRBV7-6 ASSSRQGSSPLH
TRBJ1-1 TRBV29-1 SVGQDYTEAF
TRBJ1-2 TRBV7-6 ASSFKPNYGYT
TRBJ1-5 TRBV19 ASSISDGNQPQH
TRBJ1-1 TRBV11-2 ASSFEAF
TRBJ2-7 TRBV7-2 ASSLTSGRAHEQY